This TCR beta chain was recovered during a study of human T cells and chemical hapten exposure. Time point specified: pre-sensitization, week 0. Treatment: therapeutic diphenylcyclopropenone sensitization with weekly scalp DPC. Sequencing started from total RNA isolated from unfractionated whole blood. Unique molecular identifiers were attached to individual cDNA molecules during library preparation. TCRdb processed the RACE reads anew with MiXCR; each CDR3 protein has one entry. The repertoire includes about 89,000 distinct CDR3 sequences, 11% of them detected once, and approximately 3.1% sits in the top ten. The TCR sequence derives from an older woman with alopecia areata. Some clones in this sample may be carry-over from other donors' samples. Sequencing was performed on whole blood, taken in connection with sensitization to the hapten diphenylcyclopropenone (DPC).

The CDR3 sequence is CASIPPELADTQYF. CDR3 sequence (DNA): TGTGCCAGCATCCCTCCCGAGCTTGCAGATACGCAGTATTTT. The chain combines TRBV6-6 with TRBJ2-3; D remains unclear. The germline V gene has CDR1 MNHNY and CDR2 SVGAGI (reference sequence). The ends were cut back, 7 bases at V and 4 bases at J, with 15 bases in the middle. This CDR3 contains 14 residues.